This passage covers 25 T cell receptor beta chains from one sample sequenced in a study of CD4 T cells in relation to SARS-CoV-2 and coronaviruses. Repertoires were generated with immunoSEQ multiplex PCR, while TCRdb's copy carries only in-frame clones and drops some. The sample shows more than 20,000 clones, around 66% of them seen only once. Which antigens these TCRs recognize remains unknown. CD4+ T cells from unexposed donors were obtained before the COVID-19 pandemic (2011-2018). Isolation of CD4+ T cells took place after approximately 10 days in culture. The sequenced sample consisted of CD4+ T cells from PBMCs, cultured in vitro. These receptors all stem from a human donor in good health.

This clone was picked up one time. This chain joins TRBV14 and TRBJ2-3, with 7 bases lining up with TRBD2. The CDR3 totals 15 residues. V gave up 5 bases and J gave up 3 bases; unmatched junction bases: 8. The germline V gene has CDR1 SGHDN and CDR2 FVKESK. CDR3 nucleotides: TGTGCCAGCAGCGTGCGGGCGGGAGTAACAGATACGCAGTATTTT. This gives the protein CASSVRAGVTDTQYF.

CDR3 sequence reads: CASSPRGVQLDEQFF. CDR3 in DNA: TGTGCCAGCAGCCCCCGAGGGGTCCAACTCGATGAGCAGTTCTTC. The chain is built from TRBV11-2 and TRBJ2-1; D may be TRBD1 or TRBD2 (5 bases each). The CDR3 has 15 amino acids. Trimming cost V 5 bases and J 8 bases, with 19 bases left between them. The germline V gene encodes CDR1 SGHAT and CDR2 FQNNGV.

The V gene is TRBV5-1, the J gene TRBJ1-4, with D perhaps TRBD1 (5 bases). Trimming stripped 0 bases from V and 7 bases from J, with 10 bases between. The germline V gene has CDR1 SGHRS and CDR2 YFSETQ. This CDR3 comprises 14 residues. The CDR3 region is CASSLDGGGEKLFF. CDR3 nucleotide sequence: TGCGCCAGCAGCTTGGACGGGGGAGGTGAAAAACTGTTTTTT.

In this sample, this clone turned up once. This sequence joins TRBV6-4 and TRBJ2-7; a weak D match, TRBD1 (6 bases). CDR1 is MRHNA and CDR2 is SNTAGT in the germline V gene. V was trimmed by 6 bases and J by 0 bases, leaving 12 bases between them. CDR3 size: 14 residues. CDR3 nucleotides: TGTGCCAGCAGCCCTGACAGGAGCTCCTACGAGCAGTACTTC. It codes for CASSPDRSSYEQYF.

A few counts support this clone. The chain uses TRBV14 and TRBJ2-3; 7 bases fit TRBD1. From germline, CDR1 is SGHDN and CDR2 FVKESK. The CDR3 runs 16 residues. Trimming took 1 base from V and 0 from J; bases not matched to a gene: 4. For the CDR3, the DNA is TGTGCCAGCAGCCAAGGACAGGGTGGGAGCACAGATACGCAGTATTTT. Translating gives CASSQGQGGSTDTQYF.

The genes are TRBV5-1 and TRBJ2-1; the match to TRBD2 covers 7 bases. The CDR3 loop spans 15 amino acids. V lost 4 bases, J lost 8 bases, and 12 bases stayed unmatched. From germline, CDR1 is SGHRS and CDR2 YFSETQ. As DNA, the CDR3 is TGCGCCAGCAGCCCTACCGGGACTAACCATTATGAGCAGTTCTTC. Protein: CASSPTGTNHYEQFF.

The chain employs TRBV2 and TRBJ2-1; 7 bases are a match to TRBD1. The CDR3 loop spans 14 amino acids. The V and J ends lost 6 bases and 5 bases, in that order; junction bases with no gene match: 7. Germline V gives CDR1 SNHLY, CDR2 FYNNEI. The CDR3 DNA reads as TGTGCCAGCAGCCCGGACAGGATTGACAATGAGCAGTTCTTC. This translates into CASSPDRIDNEQFF. Complete variable domain (other parts from reference TRBV2 and TRBJ2-1): EPEVTQTPSHQVTQMGQEVILRCVPISNHLYFYWYRQILGQKVEFLVSFYNNEISEKSEIFDDQFSVERPDGSNFTLKIRSTKLEDSAMYFCASSPDRIDNEQFFGPGTRLTVL.

This clone was seen a few times. This chain links TRBV5-1 with TRBJ2-2; D not certain. This CDR3 is built from 17 residues. Germline CDR1 SGHRS, CDR2 YFSETQ. V gave up 2 bases and J gave up 3 bases, with 17 bases separating them. The CDR3 bases are TGCGCCAGCAGCTTAGGCGACTTAGCCCCTTACACCGGGGAGCTGTTTTTT. Protein sequence: CASSLGDLAPYTGELFF.

This clone was detected a few times. The CDR3 nucleotides are TGCGCCAGCAGCCAAGATCAGGTCCCCACGAGAGGCTACACCTTC. Protein product: CASSQDQVPTRGYTF. This chain links TRBV4-1 with TRBJ1-2; D unresolved. This CDR3 region has 15 residues. V was clipped by 0 bases and J by 8 bases, with 16 bases between them. Germline CDR1 reads MGHRA; CDR2 reads YSYEKL.

The chain uses TRBV7-2 and TRBJ2-7, with unresolved D. Per germline, CDR1 SGHTA and CDR2 FQGNSA. There are 12 residues in the CDR3. Trimming shortened V by 1 base and J by 7 bases, and 8 bases separated the two germline ends. This chain's CDR3 is CASSLVNQEQYF. CDR3 sequence (DNA): TGTGCCAGCAGCTTAGTTAACCAGGAGCAGTACTTC. Complete variable domain (other parts from reference TRBV7-2 and TRBJ2-7): GAGVSQSPSNKVTEKGKDVELRCDPISGHTALYWYRQSLGQGLEFLIYFQGNSAPDKSGLPSDRFSAERTGGSVSTLTIQRTQQEDSAVYLCASSLVNQEQYFGPGTRLTVT.

This chain uses TRBV7-2 with TRBJ1-2; possible D gene TRBD1, 5 bases. CDR3 size: 12 residues. Per germline, CDR1 SGHTA and CDR2 FQGNSA. Trimming took 3 bases from V and 8 from J, leaving 10 bases between them. For the CDR3, the DNA is TGTGCCAGCAGCTTGGGACCTAAGGGCTACACCTTC. This gives the protein CASSLGPKGYTF.

The chain recombines TRBV5-1 with TRBJ2-2; D gene uncertain. Germline loops: CDR1 SGHRS, CDR2 YFSETQ. The germline V and J ends were trimmed by 0 bases and 4 bases, with 13 bases remaining between them. The CDR3 covers 16 residues. Here the CDR3 DNA reads TGCGCCAGCAGCTTGGGGCAGGCTTTAAGCACCGGGGAGCTGTTTTTT. As protein: CASSLGQALSTGELFF.

The chain employs TRBV19 and TRBJ2-1; 10 bases match TRBD2. Germline CDR1 is LNHDA and CDR2 is SQIVND (reference sequence). The length of the CDR3 is 15 residues. The V segment lost 6 bases and the J segment 4 bases; nucleotides outside the gene matches: 6. The CDR3, as DNA: TGTGCCAGTAGCGCACTAGCGGGAAGATACAATGAGCAGTTCTTC. Encoded protein: CASSALAGRYNEQFF.

For the CDR3, the DNA is TGTGCCAGCAGCTTACAACAGGGTAACTATGGCTACACCTTC. Residues: CASSLQQGNYGYTF. The chain is built from TRBV7-2 and TRBJ1-2, with D maybe TRBD1 (6 bases). The CDR3 runs 14 residues. V lost 2 bases and J 1 base, leaving 8 bases between the germline ends. Germline V gene sequence: CDR1 SGHTA, CDR2 FQGNSA.

This sequence joins TRBV18 and TRBJ2-5; 8 bases agree with TRBD2. The germline gives CDR1 KGHSH, CDR2 LQKENI. This CDR3 comprises 14 residues. V dropped 3 bases and J dropped 9; count of bases not matched to a gene: 9. The CDR3 here is CASSPREAEQAQYF. CDR3 coding DNA: TGTGCCAGCTCACCGCGGGAGGCAGAGCAGGCCCAGTACTTC.

This clone was observed a few times. V gene TRBV19 combines with J gene TRBJ1-1; weak D call: TRBD1 (6 bases). CDR1 LNHDA and CDR2 SQIVND come from the germline V gene (reference sequence). The V end was cut by 5 bases, the J end by 3 bases, with 19 bases between. CDR3 length equals 16 residues. The CDR3 region is CASSVGQYKRDTEAFF. The CDR3 DNA reads as TGTGCCAGTAGTGTCGGACAGTACAAGCGGGACACTGAAGCTTTCTTT. Combining the CDR3 with reference TRBV19 and TRBJ1-1 gives the whole variable domain DGGITQSPKYLFRKEGQNVTLSCEQNLNHDAMYWYRQDPGQGLRLIYYSQIVNDFQKGDIAEGYSVSREKKESFPLTVTSAQKNPTAFYLCASSVGQYKRDTEAFFGQGTRLTVV.

The chain combines TRBV5-1 with TRBJ1-4; 9 bases line up with TRBD1. CDR3 length: 16 amino acids. The junction had 9 bases not matched to a gene; V was cut back by 4 bases and J by 5 bases. The germline gives CDR1 SGHRS, CDR2 YFSETQ. The CDR3 spells CASSQTPGQGNEKLFF. CDR3 coding DNA: TGCGCCAGCAGCCAAACACCGGGACAGGGAAATGAAAAACTGTTTTTT.

This chain links TRBV2 with TRBJ1-3; 8 bases fit TRBD1. CDR1 SNHLY and CDR2 FYNNEI come from the germline V gene. With V trimmed by 5 bases and J by 1 base, 4 bases remained unmatched. The length of the CDR3 is 15 residues. The CDR3 nucleotides read TGTGCCAGCAGTTTGACAGGGGATTCTGGAAACACCATATATTTT. It is translated as CASSLTGDSGNTIYF. The whole variable domain, filled in from reference TRBV2 and TRBJ1-3, reads EPEVTQTPSHQVTQMGQEVILRCVPISNHLYFYWYRQILGQKVEFLVSFYNNEISEKSEIFDDQFSVERPDGSNFTLKIRSTKLEDSAMYFCASSLTGDSGNTIYFGEGSWLTVV.

In its sample, this clone was seen a few times. The chain combines TRBV9 with TRBJ1-1, with D perhaps matching TRBD1 (5 bases). Trimming removed 4 bases at V and 4 bases at J, with 17 bases between. CDR3 length equals 15 residues. CDR1 is SGDLS, CDR2 YYNGEE, per germline. The DNA for the CDR3 is TGTGCCAGCAGCCCATCTGGAGGTGGGGGCACTGAAGCTTTCTTT. It codes for CASSPSGGGGTEAFF.

This chain connects TRBV19 to TRBJ2-1; TRBD1 aligns across 7 bases. Germline V gene lookup returns CDR1 LNHDA and CDR2 SQIVND (reference sequence). The CDR3 totals 12 residues. The V and J ends lost 7 bases and 7 bases, in that order; junction bases with no gene match: 4. DNA for the CDR3: TGTGCCAGTAACGACAGGGAAAATGAGCAGTTCTTC. Encoded protein: CASNDRENEQFF.

The V and J genes are TRBV19 and TRBJ2-3; 8 bases are a match to TRBD2. The CDR3 sequence is 13 residues long. V lost 6 bases and J lost 11; bases outside the gene matches: 10. The germline CDR1 and CDR2 sequences are LNHDA and SQIVND (reference sequence). The CDR3 sequence: CASRPVGGARQYF. In DNA form, the CDR3 reads TGTGCCAGTAGACCGGTCGGGGGGGCGAGGCAGTATTTT.

The chain combines TRBV10-1 with TRBJ2-1; TRBD1 is a possible D gene (6 bases). The ends were cut back, 2 bases at V and 7 bases at J, with 12 bases in the middle. In germline, CDR1 is WNHNN, CDR2 SYGVQD (reference sequence). CDR3 length equals 14 residues. This chain's CDR3 is CASSEIGGRNEQFF. The CDR3 nucleotides read TGCGCCAGCAGTGAGATAGGGGGTCGGAATGAGCAGTTCTTC.

This clone has only a few counts. V gene TRBV9 combines with J gene TRBJ2-1; 10 bases map to TRBD2. Germline V lookup: CDR1 SGDLS, CDR2 YYNGEE. The CDR3 runs to 16 residues. The trim removed 0 bases at V and 0 bases at J, leaving 0 bases unmatched. CDR3 in DNA: TGTGCCAGCAGCGTAGGACTAGCGGGCTCCTACAATGAGCAGTTCTTC. Protein sequence: CASSVGLAGSYNEQFF.

J is TRBJ1-5 and V is TRBV7-2; D gene uncertain. Germline V gives CDR1 SGHTA, CDR2 FQGNSA. There are 15 residues in the CDR3. The ends were cut back, 8 bases at V and 4 bases at J, with 18 bases in the middle. CDR3 nucleotide sequence: TGTGCCAGCGGAGGAATGACCGGGTCTAATCAGCCCCAGCATTTT. Translated: CASGGMTGSNQPQHF.

This clone was detected only a few times. In DNA form, the CDR3 reads TGTGCTAGTGTTCTGGACGCGGAGGGCTATGGCTACACCTTC. This codes for CASVLDAEGYGYTF. The chain uses TRBV12-5 and TRBJ1-2, with D unclear. V lost 7 bases and J 4 bases, leaving 16 bases between the germline ends. Germline CDR1 is LGHNT and CDR2 is FRNRAP. This CDR3 contains 14 residues.